Listed below are T cell receptor beta chains from one sample, sequenced in a study of T cell repertoires in cytomegalovirus infection. These receptors have no identified antigens. TCRdb redid the calling of the reads with MiXCR, one entry per CDR3 protein. This table has roughly 160,000 distinct CDR3 sequences, about 20% appearing once. Material: CD8+ T cells from cultured PBMCs, obtained from culture after CMV antigen stimulation. Source of these receptors: a human donor in good health (CMV status not recorded). Some clones in this sample may be carry-over from other donors' samples. The CDR3 runs from the conserved cysteine through the conserved F or W. A D gene is named only where the DNA matches it firmly. A row's size may be missing; if present it is once, few, many or a size class.

J gene	V gene	clone size	D gene	CDR3 protein	CDR3 DNA
TRBJ2-1	TRBV11-2	NA	TRBD2	CASSPPAVGRDEQFF	TGTGCCAGCAGCCCCCCAGCCGTCGGGAGGGATGAGCAGTTCTTC
TRBJ2-1	TRBV7-8	few	TRBD1	CASSLAGAGGYLYNEQFF	TGTGCCAGCAGCTTAGCAGGGGCAGGGGGCTATCTCTACAATGAGCAGTTCTTC
TRBJ2-7	TRBV7-2	few	TRBD2	CASSLVAGVTGYEQYF	TGTGCCAGCAGCTTAGTAGCGGGTGTAACGGGCTACGAGCAGTACTTC
TRBJ2-7	TRBV7-2	NA	TRBD1	CASSSGTGSAYEQYF	TGTGCCAGCAGCTCGGGGACAGGGAGCGCCTACGAGCAGTACTTC
TRBJ2-3	TRBV28	NA	NA	CASSLLGGSTDTQYF	TGTGCCAGCAGTTTATTGGGGGGTAGCACAGATACGCAGTATTTT
TRBJ1-1	TRBV6-4	NA	TRBD1	CASSDDGQQQGRLLAEAFF	TGTGCCAGCAGTGACGATGGACAACAACAGGGGAGGTTATTGGCTGAAGCTTTCTTT
TRBJ1-5	TRBV11-2	few	NA	CASSPRGADQPQHF	TGTGCCAGCAGCCCCCGGGGGGCCGATCAGCCCCAGCATTTT
TRBJ2-7	TRBV4-1	many	NA	CASSQETGLSRYEQYF	TGCGCCAGCAGCCAAGAAACAGGATTAAGCCGATACGAGCAGTACTTC
TRBJ1-1	TRBV12-3/TRBV12-4	few	NA	CASSLRQLDTEAFF	TGTGCCAGCAGTTTACGACAGTTGGACACTGAAGCTTTCTTT
TRBJ1-2	TRBV7-9	NA	TRBD1	CASSLSYRGRSYGYTF	TGTGCCAGCAGCTTATCTTACAGGGGACGAAGCTATGGCTACACCTTC
TRBJ1-1	TRBV7-9	few	NA	CASSNSEGHMNTEAFF	TGTGCCAGCAGCAACTCCGAAGGGCACATGAACACTGAAGCTTTCTTT
TRBJ2-5	TRBV20-1	few	NA	CSARDGTSGGTQYF	TGCAGTGCTAGGGACGGGACGTCTGGGGGGACCCAGTACTTC
TRBJ1-2	TRBV7-9	few	TRBD1	CASSSDRRYYGYTF	TGTGCCAGCAGCTCGGACAGGAGGTACTATGGCTACACCTTC
TRBJ2-1	TRBV6-5	NA	NA	CASTFFSYHGENEQFF	TGTGCCAGCACGTTTTTTTCTTATCACGGAGAGAATGAGCAGTTCTTC
TRBJ2-1	TRBV7-2	NA	TRBD2	CASSIPGTLGPSGGGEMNEQFF	TGTGCCAGCAGTATACCGGGAACCTTGGGGCCTAGCGGGGGGGGCGAAATGAATGAGCAGTTCTTC
TRBJ2-2	TRBV12-3/TRBV12-4	few	NA	CASSLAPTGELFF	TGTGCCAGCAGTTTAGCTCCAACCGGGGAGCTGTTTTTT
TRBJ2-1	TRBV7-2	NA	TRBD1	CASSLLGQPVSPYNEQFF	TGTGCCAGCAGCTTACTGGGACAGCCAGTGAGTCCTTACAATGAGCAGTTCTTC
TRBJ2-1	TRBV7-8	few	TRBD2	CASSSSGGVYNEQFF	TGTGCCAGCAGCTCTAGCGGGGGGGTCTACAATGAGCAGTTCTTC
TRBJ1-5	TRBV7-8	NA	TRBD1	CASSLGAGDRGVWQPQHF	TGTGCCAGCAGCTTAGGGGCTGGGGACAGGGGTGTTTGGCAGCCCCAGCATTTT
TRBJ2-2	TRBV24-1	few	NA	CATYGGGSENTGELFF	TGTGCCACCTATGGTGGGGGGAGCGAGAACACCGGGGAGCTGTTTTTT
TRBJ2-2	TRBV7-4	few	TRBD1	CASSFGTGDTGELFF	TGTGCCAGCAGCTTTGGGACAGGGGACACCGGGGAGCTGTTTTTT
TRBJ2-1	TRBV9	few	NA	CASSVRNEQFF	TGTGCCAGCAGCGTACGGAATGAGCAGTTCTTC
TRBJ1-1	TRBV6-1	few	NA	CASSALTGHPGAEAFF	TGTGCCAGCAGTGCACTGACTGGTCACCCTGGGGCTGAAGCTTTCTTT
TRBJ1-1	TRBV7-9	NA	TRBD1	CASSQGQGKEAFF	TGTGCCAGCAGCCAGGGACAGGGTAAAGAAGCTTTCTTT
TRBJ2-5	TRBV4-1	few	TRBD1	CASSEPGQGETQYF	TGCGCCAGCAGCGAACCGGGACAGGGGGAGACCCAGTACTTC
TRBJ2-2	TRBV2	many	NA	CASGPGNTGELFF	TGTGCCAGTGGGCCAGGGAACACCGGGGAGCTGTTTTTT
TRBJ1-6	TRBV7-2	many	NA	CASSLLGGPLHF	TGTGCCAGCAGCTTATTAGGGGGACCCCTCCACTTT
TRBJ2-3	TRBV7-3	NA	NA	CASSFRARREADTQYF	TGTGCCAGCAGCTTTCGGGCCCGCCGCGAAGCCGATACGCAGTATTTT
TRBJ1-2	TRBV4-3	many	TRBD1	CASSLQGAGSYTF	TGCGCCAGCAGCCTTCAGGGGGCCGGGAGCTACACCTTC
TRBJ2-7	TRBV28	few	TRBD1	CASSSERQGDEQYF	TGTGCCAGCAGTTCGGAACGACAGGGGGACGAGCAGTACTTC
TRBJ2-7	TRBV7-9	few	NA	CASSLDVDFSYEQYF	TGTGCCAGCAGCTTAGATGTGGACTTCTCCTACGAGCAGTACTTC
TRBJ2-7	TRBV19	few	NA	CASSPRDGVSYEQYF	TGTGCCAGTAGTCCCCGGGACGGGGTATCCTACGAGCAGTACTTC
TRBJ1-5	TRBV6-2/TRBV6-3	NA	NA	CASSSGRGGNQPQHF	TGTGCCAGCAGTTCCGGGAGGGGAGGGAATCAGCCCCAGCATTTT
TRBJ1-5	TRBV6-2/TRBV6-3	once	NA	CASSRLRDPGRPQHF	TGTGCCAGCAGTCGTCTCCGGGACCCGGGTAGGCCCCAGCATTTT
TRBJ1-6	TRBV2	NA	TRBD1	CASSERGQGNSPLHF	TGTGCCAGCAGTGAACGGGGACAGGGGAATTCACCCCTCCACTTT
TRBJ2-1	TRBV10-2	NA	NA	CASSGNRLERNEQFF	TGCGCCAGCAGTGGTAACAGGTTAGAAAGGAATGAGCAGTTCTTC
TRBJ1-2	TRBV7-9	NA	NA	CASSFTDEGRDGYTF	TGTGCCAGCAGCTTCACGGACGAAGGGAGGGATGGCTACACCTTC
TRBJ1-2	TRBV7-6	few	NA	CASSPRGLNYGYTF	TGTGCCAGCAGCCCCCGAGGTCTTAACTATGGCTACACCTTC
TRBJ2-6	TRBV20-1	NA	TRBD1	CSARERDRGPGANVLTF	TGCAGTGCTAGAGAAAGGGACAGGGGGCCTGGGGCCAACGTCCTGACTTTC
TRBJ2-1	TRBV6-2/TRBV6-3	NA	NA	CASSRRENEQFF	TGTGCCAGCAGTCGGAGGGAAAATGAGCAGTTCTTC
TRBJ2-7	TRBV10-3	few	NA	CATPGPTPYEQYF	TGTGCCACCCCGGGCCCTACACCTTACGAGCAGTACTTC
TRBJ2-3	TRBV7-9	NA	NA	CASSPRGSPSTDTQYF	TGTGCCAGCAGCCCCCGTGGGAGCCCTAGCACAGATACGCAGTATTTT
TRBJ2-5	TRBV12-3/TRBV12-4	NA	NA	CASSLRVGETQYF	TGTGCCAGCAGTCTCAGGGTAGGAGAGACCCAGTACTTC
TRBJ2-7	TRBV7-3	once	TRBD2	CASSLSGGPSYEQYF	TGTGCCAGCAGTCTTAGCGGGGGACCTTCCTACGAGCAGTACTTC
TRBJ2-2	TRBV7-9	few	NA	CASSLAPGKLFF	TGTGCCAGCAGCTTAGCTCCGGGAAAGCTGTTTTTT
TRBJ2-7	TRBV11-2	NA	NA	CASSTDFYEQYF	TGTGCCAGCAGCACTGATTTTTACGAGCAGTACTTC
TRBJ1-1	TRBV7-6	few	TRBD1	CASSLAGTGDWSTEAFF	TGTGCCAGCAGCTTAGCTGGGACAGGGGATTGGAGCACTGAAGCTTTCTTT
TRBJ2-1	TRBV4-1	NA	NA	CASSQATSRYEQFF	TGCGCCAGCAGCCAAGCGACTAGTCGTTACGAGCAGTTCTTC
TRBJ1-1	TRBV6-5	NA	TRBD1	CASSYSQGAFTEAFF	TGTGCCAGCAGTTACTCTCAGGGGGCCTTCACTGAAGCTTTCTTT
TRBJ2-7	TRBV4-3	once	NA	CASSQETGVGAYEQYF	TGCGCCAGCAGCCAAGAGACCGGAGTCGGCGCCTACGAGCAGTACTTC
TRBJ2-2	TRBV6-2/TRBV6-3	NA	NA	CASRRSDTGELFF	TGTGCCAGCAGGAGAAGTGACACCGGGGAGCTGTTTTTT
TRBJ2-2	TRBV7-9	NA	NA	CASSSYREAGELFF	TGTGCCAGCAGCTCATACAGGGAGGCCGGGGAGCTGTTTTTT
TRBJ1-2	TRBV9	NA	NA	CASSASQDRVYGYTF	TGTGCCAGCAGCGCAAGCCAAGACCGAGTCTATGGCTACACCTTC
TRBJ2-1	TRBV5-4	NA	NA	CASRLDSYNEQFF	TGTGCCAGCAGATTGGACTCCTACAATGAGCAGTTCTTC
TRBJ1-4	TRBV12-3/TRBV12-4	many	NA	CASSSPQGGVEEKLFF	TGTGCCAGCAGTAGCCCACAGGGAGGAGTAGAGGAAAAACTGTTTTTT
TRBJ1-1	TRBV13	NA	NA	CASSPMQGRDTEAFF	TGTGCCAGCAGCCCGATGCAGGGTAGGGACACTGAAGCTTTCTTT
TRBJ2-5	TRBV6-8	NA	NA	CASSYQGRAETQYF	TGTGCCAGCAGTTACCAGGGCAGGGCAGAGACCCAGTACTTC